This TCR beta chain was captured in a study of long-term antiretroviral therapy in people with HIV. Samples were assayed with immunoSEQ v3.0 at survey level. The table came from immunoSEQ multiplex PCR; TCRdb's copy has only in-frame clones and leaves some out. The sample shows 30,000 or so clones, 88% of them seen only once. Germline V CDR1 and CDR2: LGHNA, YNFKEQ. The CDR3 totals 15 residues. With 3 bases removed from V and 9 bases from J, the gap between germline ends came to 18 bases. Participants who had HIV were, without exception, treated in the United States. The chain recombines TRBV4-2 with TRBJ2-4; weak D call: TRBD2 (6 bases). The TCR was taken from a man aged 50-59 years with HIV. The sequencing used unsorted PBMCs, collected roughly 5 years before starting antiretroviral therapy. CDR3 residues: CASSQGGALQGIQYF. CDR3 bases: TGTGCCAGCAGCCAGGGGGGAGCCCTCCAGGGCATTCAGTACTTC.